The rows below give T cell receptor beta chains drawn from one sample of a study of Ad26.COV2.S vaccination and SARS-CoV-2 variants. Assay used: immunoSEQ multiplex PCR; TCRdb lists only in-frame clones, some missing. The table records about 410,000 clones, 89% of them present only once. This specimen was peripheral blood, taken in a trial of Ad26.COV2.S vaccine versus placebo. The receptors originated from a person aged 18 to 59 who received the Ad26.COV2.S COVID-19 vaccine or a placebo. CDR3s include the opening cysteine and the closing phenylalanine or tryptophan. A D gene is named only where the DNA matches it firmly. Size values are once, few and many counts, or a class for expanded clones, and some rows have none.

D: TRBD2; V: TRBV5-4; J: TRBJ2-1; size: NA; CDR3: CASSLEWTSAYNEQFF; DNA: TGTGCCAGCAGCTTGGAATGGACTAGCGCCTACAATGAGCAGTTCTTC
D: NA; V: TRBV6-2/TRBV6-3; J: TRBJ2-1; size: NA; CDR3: CASSYGTLLVNEQFF; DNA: TGTGCCAGCAGTTATGGGACACTCCTGGTGAATGAGCAGTTCTTC
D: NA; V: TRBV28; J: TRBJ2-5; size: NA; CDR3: CATRGRGVTQYF; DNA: TGTGCCACCCGGGGCAGAGGAGTGACCCAGTACTTC
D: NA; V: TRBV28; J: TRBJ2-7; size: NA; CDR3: CASSRPGPYEQYF; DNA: TGTGCCAGCAGTCGCCCCGGCCCCTACGAGCAGTACTTC
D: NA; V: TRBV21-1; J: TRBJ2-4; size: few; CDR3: CASSKGRRGAKNIQYF; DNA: TGTGCCAGCAGCAAAGGAAGGAGGGGAGCCAAAAACATTCAGTACTTC
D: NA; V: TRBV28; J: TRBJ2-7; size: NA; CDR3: CASSPAPDWTHYEQYF; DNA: TGTGCCAGCAGTCCCGCCCCGGACTGGACCCACTACGAGCAGTACTTC
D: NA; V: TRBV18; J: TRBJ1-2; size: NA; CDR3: CASSPLVNYGYTF; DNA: TGTGCCAGCTCACCACTGGTCAACTATGGCTACACCTTC
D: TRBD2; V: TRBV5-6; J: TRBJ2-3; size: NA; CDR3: CASSLGLAGGTDTQYF; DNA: TGTGCCAGCAGCTTGGGACTAGCGGGAGGCACAGATACGCAGTATTTT
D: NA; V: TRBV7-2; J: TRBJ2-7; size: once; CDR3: CASSQWDGRGYEQYF; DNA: TGTGCCAGCAGCCAATGGGACGGGCGAGGATACGAGCAGTACTTC
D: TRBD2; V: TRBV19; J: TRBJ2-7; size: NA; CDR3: CASSILLAGESEQYF; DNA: TGTGCCAGTAGTATACTTCTAGCGGGAGAGAGCGAGCAGTACTTC